The 29 T cell receptor beta chains reported below all come from one sample, sequenced in a study of cytomegalovirus exposure and HLA in healthy donors (dated 2017 in TCRdb). The library came from the immunoSEQ multiplex PCR assay. The multiplex PCR relied on a mix of 60 forward primers for TCR Vbeta segments and 13 reverse primers for TCR Jbeta segments. Entries here come from immuneACCESS through TCRdb and include only in-frame sequences with V and J called. Some clones fail to appear in such tables; in the studies checked, an unresolved V gene covers under half of the shortfall, and the cause of the remainder is unknown. This sample comprises 150,000 to 200,000 clones, roughly 78% of them detected only once. The ten top clones hold approximately 2% of the sample. Material: PBMCs. The receptors were sampled from a woman in her thirties in good health and CMV-seronegative.

The chain couples TRBV10-1 to TRBJ2-7, with TRBD2 matching 11 bases. The CDR3 loop spans 15 amino acids. Germline CDR1 is WNHNN and CDR2 is SYGVQD (reference sequence). With V trimmed by 2 bases and J by 2 bases, 2 bases remained unmatched. CDR3 DNA: TGCGCCAGCAGTGAGACTAGCGGGGGTACCTACGAGCAGTACTTC. This sequence encodes CASSETSGGTYEQYF.

The chain recombines TRBV5-1 with TRBJ2-2; 11 bases match TRBD1. The CDR3 runs to 15 residues. Germline CDR1 SGHRS, CDR2 YFSETQ. The junction had 4 bases not matched to a gene; V was cut back by 3 bases and J by 6 bases. CDR3 sequence: CASSWTGGIAGELFF. CDR3 DNA sequence: TGCGCCAGCAGCTGGACAGGGGGCATCGCCGGGGAGCTGTTTTTT.

CDR3 DNA: TGCGCCACCAGGGCGAGGGTGAACACTGAAGCTTTCTTT. Its protein is CATRARVNTEAFF. The chain recombines TRBV5-1 with TRBJ1-1; possible D gene TRBD1, 5 bases. Germline CDR1 SGHRS, CDR2 YFSETQ. The ends were cut back, 9 bases at V and 0 bases at J, with 12 bases in the middle. The CDR3 extends over 13 amino acids.

The chain employs TRBV2 and TRBJ2-1; possible D gene TRBD1, 6 bases. This CDR3 is 15 amino acids long. V shed 5 bases and J shed 5 bases, with 16 bases lying between them. Germline loops: CDR1 SNHLY, CDR2 FYNNEI. The CDR3 reads CASSKTGSLHNEQFF. The DNA for the CDR3 is TGTGCCAGCAGTAAAACAGGGTCCCTTCACAATGAGCAGTTCTTC.

This chain links TRBV5-1 with TRBJ1-2; D is perhaps TRBD1 (5 bases). CDR3 length: 15 residues. The V gene's germline CDR1 is SGHRS and CDR2 YFSETQ. The V end lost 0 bases, the J end lost 4 bases, and 13 bases lay between the germline ends. The CDR3 reads CASSLEGLAVYGYTF. The CDR3 DNA is TGCGCCAGCAGCTTGGAGGGGCTGGCAGTCTATGGCTACACCTTC. The entire variable domain, with the rest obtained from reference TRBV5-1 and TRBJ1-2, is as follows: KAGVTQTPRYLIKTRGQQVTLSCSPISGHRSVSWYQQTPGQGLQFLFEYFSETQRNKGNFPGRFSGRQFSNSRSEMNVSTLELGDSALYLCASSLEGLAVYGYTFGSGTRLTVV.

This clone was seen more than once but under ten times. The CDR3 is CASSEANRGRYEQYF. The CDR3, as DNA: TGTGCCAGCAGTGAGGCAAACAGGGGGAGGTACGAGCAGTACTTC. The chain combines TRBV25-1 with TRBJ2-7, with 8 bases matching TRBD1. This CDR3 is built from 15 residues. The V gene's germline CDR1 is MGHDK and CDR2 SYGVNS. Germline trimming cut 3 bases from V and 4 bases from J; bases unmatched to any gene: 8.

The chain joins TRBV19 to TRBJ1-2; D is possibly TRBD1 (5 bases). V gave up 6 bases and J gave up 8 bases, with 16 bases separating them. CDR1 is LNHDA, CDR2 SQIVND, per germline (reference sequence). The CDR3 length is 13 residues. The CDR3 loop is CASRMTVGEGYTF. The DNA of the CDR3 is TGTGCCAGTAGGATGACAGTGGGCGAGGGCTACACCTTC.

This clone came up a few times. J is TRBJ1-4 and V is TRBV19, with D possibly matching TRBD1 (5 bases). Trimming took off 3 bases at V and 5 bases at J, with 10 bases between the two ends. This CDR3 comprises 14 residues. Germline-derived CDR1 and CDR2 are LNHDA and SQIVND (reference sequence). CDR3 residues: CASSIGAQNEKLFF. As DNA, the CDR3 is TGTGCCAGTAGTATTGGGGCTCAGAATGAAAAACTGTTTTTT.

This clone was counted once. The chain carries TRBV5-6 and TRBJ1-1; D is ambiguous. CDR3 size: 16 residues. In germline, CDR1 is SGHDT, CDR2 YYEEEE. V was shortened by 2 bases and J by 2 bases, with 16 bases between the two germline ends. The CDR3 sequence: CASSFKARVVNTEAFF. CDR3 DNA: TGTGCCAGCAGCTTCAAGGCCCGGGTCGTCAACACTGAAGCTTTCTTT.

This chain links TRBV6-5 with TRBJ1-1; no definite D call. Trimming removed 0 bases at V and 4 bases at J, with 12 bases between. Per the germline V gene, CDR1 is MNHEY and CDR2 is SVGAGI. This CDR3 is built from 15 residues. CDR3 protein: CASSYSSARITEAFF. DNA for the CDR3: TGTGCCAGCAGTTACTCAAGCGCCCGGATCACTGAAGCTTTCTTT.

The J gene is TRBJ1-2, the V gene TRBV5-6; 7 nucleotides align to TRBD1. Germline V gene sequence: CDR1 SGHDT, CDR2 YYEEEE. The CDR3 is 14 residues long. The ends lost 0 bases at V and 7 bases at J; junction bases unmatched: 6. In DNA form, the CDR3 reads TGTGCCAGCAGCTTGGGAGGGGGCCCGGGTGGCTACACCTTC. Its translation: CASSLGGGPGGYTF.

The J gene is TRBJ1-2, the V gene TRBV6-5, with 9 bases lining up with TRBD1. CDR1 is MNHEY, CDR2 SVGAGI, per germline. The J segment lost 6 bases and the V segment lost 2 bases, leaving 4 bases of the junction unmatched. There are 14 residues in the CDR3. The CDR3 protein is CASSYLGQGNGYTF. The CDR3, as DNA: TGTGCCAGCAGTTACCTCGGACAGGGGAATGGCTACACCTTC.

The chain carries TRBV7-2 and TRBJ1-5; 7 bases fit TRBD1. With V trimmed by 0 bases and J by 4 bases, 3 bases remained unmatched. The germline CDR1 and CDR2 sequences are SGHTA and FQGNSA. The CDR3 totals 15 residues. The CDR3 region is CASSLATTGNQPQHF. CDR3 DNA sequence: TGTGCCAGCAGCTTAGCTACGACAGGGAATCAGCCCCAGCATTTT.

Only a few counts were recorded for this clone. This chain connects TRBV5-6 to TRBJ2-7; no clear D gene. The V gene's germline CDR1 is SGHDT and CDR2 YYEEEE. CDR3 length equals 11 residues. V lost 3 bases and J lost 2, with 3 bases in between. In DNA form, the CDR3 reads TGTGCCAGCAGCTCCACCTACGAGCAGTACTTC. Its translation: CASSSTYEQYF.

J is TRBJ1-1 and V is TRBV2; TRBD1 matches 7 bases. V dropped 4 bases and J dropped 6; count of bases not matched to a gene: 8. Looked up from germline, CDR1 is SNHLY and CDR2 is FYNNEI. The CDR3 sequence is 14 residues long. The CDR3 sequence is CASSGTGVGSEAFF. CDR3 nucleotides: TGTGCCAGCAGTGGTACAGGGGTAGGTTCTGAAGCTTTCTTT. Full variable domain (rest looked up from reference TRBV2 and TRBJ1-1): EPEVTQTPSHQVTQMGQEVILRCVPISNHLYFYWYRQILGQKVEFLVSFYNNEISEKSEIFDDQFSVERPDGSNFTLKIRSTKLEDSAMYFCASSGTGVGSEAFFGQGTRLTVV.

The chain joins TRBV6-5 to TRBJ2-5; 9 nucleotides agree with TRBD1. The DNA end is a closer match to TRBJ2-7, so the J assignment may be wrong. Germline values: CDR1 MNHEY, CDR2 SVGAGI. This CDR3 is 13 amino acids long. The CDR3 protein is CASRWGQGYEQYF. The DNA for the CDR3 is TGTGCCAGCAGATGGGGACAGGGTTACGAGCAGTACTTC.

The CDR3 DNA is TGTGCCAGCAGGTCGACAGTTCCCTGGGGCGAGCAGTACTTC. Residues: CASRSTVPWGEQYF. The chain joins TRBV11-1 to TRBJ2-7; TRBD1 might be the D (5 bases). The germline V gene encodes CDR1 SGHAT and CDR2 FQDESV (reference sequence). The CDR3 loop spans 14 amino acids. Trimming removed 6 bases at V and 6 bases at J, with 18 bases between.

This chain connects TRBV12-5 to TRBJ2-5; D gene uncertain. The V gene's germline CDR1 is LGHNT and CDR2 FRNRAP. The CDR3 sequence is 12 residues long. Trimming stripped 3 bases from V and 3 bases from J, with 5 bases between. The CDR3 bases are TGTGCTAGTGGTTTTTCCGAAGAGACCCAGTACTTC. Residues: CASGFSEETQYF. Together with reference TRBV12-5 and TRBJ2-5, the CDR3 gives the full variable domain: DARVTQTPRHKVTEMGQEVTMRCQPILGHNTVFWYRQTMMQGLELLAYFRNRAPLDDSGMPKDRFSAEMPDATLATLKIQPSEPRDSAVYFCASGFSEETQYFGPGTRLLVL.

The chain joins TRBV6-5 to TRBJ2-5; tentatively, D is TRBD1 (5 bases). The germline gives CDR1 MNHEY, CDR2 SVGAGI. CDR3 length equals 14 residues. The ends were cut back, 8 bases at V and 2 bases at J, with 15 bases in the middle. In DNA, the CDR3 is TGTGCCAGCCTGAGCCGGCCAGGGCAAGAGACCCAGTACTTC. Its protein is CASLSRPGQETQYF.

The chain has TRBV5-1 and TRBJ1-1; D remains unclear. V was cut by 7 bases and J by 4 bases, with 14 bases left in between. CDR3 length equals 13 residues. Germline V gene sequence: CDR1 SGHRS, CDR2 YFSETQ. The CDR3 here is CASSLEPSTEAFF. The DNA for the CDR3 is TGCGCCAGCTCTTTAGAGCCGAGCACTGAAGCTTTCTTT.

The J gene is TRBJ1-2, the V gene TRBV10-3, with D unclear. CDR1 and CDR2 (germline): ENHRY, SYGVKD. CDR3 length equals 12 residues. The germline V and J ends were trimmed by 3 bases and 4 bases, with 6 bases remaining between them. This CDR3 is CAISDSPYGYTF. CDR3 sequence (DNA): TGTGCCATCAGTGACTCCCCCTATGGCTACACCTTC.

The V gene is TRBV10-3, the J gene TRBJ2-5, with D possibly being TRBD2 (6 bases). The CDR3 runs to 16 residues. V was shortened by 4 bases and J by 4 bases, with 19 bases between the two germline ends. Germline V CDR1 and CDR2: ENHRY, SYGVKD. CDR3 sequence (DNA): TGTGCCATCAGTGTGCGGGGAGAGGAGGTTAGAGAGACCCAGTACTTC. Translation gives CAISVRGEEVRETQYF.

The chain has TRBV5-1 and TRBJ1-1, with 7 bases matching TRBD1. With 2 bases clipped from V and 1 base from J, the junction kept 2 bases outside the gene matches. Per germline, CDR1 SGHRS and CDR2 YFSETQ. The CDR3 sequence is 14 residues long. The CDR3 nucleotides read TGCGCCAGCAGCTTCGCAGGGGGGAACACTGAAGCTTTCTTT. Its translation is CASSFAGGNTEAFF.

This chain connects TRBV19 to TRBJ2-5, with 13 positions matching TRBD2. The J call may be wrong; the DNA end is better matched by TRBJ2-7. CDR1 is LNHDA, CDR2 SQIVND, per germline (reference sequence). The CDR3 runs 18 residues. CDR3 in amino acids: CASTQSGTSGAASYEQYF. CDR3 sequence (DNA): TGTGCCAGTACCCAATCCGGGACTAGCGGGGCAGCTTCCTACGAGCAGTACTTC.

There are a few counts of this clone. The CDR3 sequence is CASSLSGQANTEAFF. The CDR3 DNA is TGTGCCAGTAGTTTAAGTGGACAGGCGAACACTGAAGCTTTCTTT. V is TRBV19 and J is TRBJ1-1; 7 positions match TRBD1. The germline V gene has CDR1 LNHDA and CDR2 SQIVND (reference sequence). The CDR3 sequence is 15 residues long. The junction had 7 bases not matched to a gene; V was cut back by 5 bases and J by 1 base.

The chain combines TRBV14 with TRBJ2-1, with D possibly TRBD1 on 6 matching bases. CDR1 and CDR2 from the germline V gene are SGHDN and FVKESK. V was cut by 1 base and J by 7 bases, with 14 bases left in between. The CDR3 has 15 amino acids. The CDR3 DNA reads TGTGCCAGCAGCCAAGTGGGACACCGCCCAAATGAGCAGTTCTTC. Its translation: CASSQVGHRPNEQFF.

As regards this clone: One end of the junction fails to match germline, which may point to a read error. CDR3: CASIRGGGYQEAQYF. The CDR3 coding sequence is TGTGCCAGCATTCGGGGCGGGGGGTACCAAGAGGCCCAGTACTTC. The rearrangement uses TRBV7-2 and TRBJ2-5, with 8 bases fitting TRBD2. This CDR3 has 15 amino acids. Germline V gene sequence: CDR1 SGHTA, CDR2 FQGNSA. Drawing the rest from reference TRBV7-2 and TRBJ2-5, the complete variable domain is GAGVSQSPSNKVTEKGKDVELRCDPISGHTALYWYRQSLGQGLEFLIYFQGNSAPDKSGLPSDRFSAERTGGSVSTLTIQRTQQEDSAVYLCASIRGGGYQEAQYFGPGTRLLVL.

This clone appeared once. The chain employs TRBV7-9 and TRBJ1-1, with TRBD1 matching 9 bases. Germline-derived CDR1 and CDR2 are SEHNR and FQNEAQ (reference sequence). The CDR3 is made up of 12 amino acids. J gave up 7 bases and V 4 bases, and 1 base lay outside the gene matches. The CDR3: CASSYRGLEAFF. As DNA, the CDR3 is TGTGCCAGCAGCTACAGGGGGCTTGAAGCTTTCTTT.

The V and J genes are TRBV18 and TRBJ1-1, with D maybe TRBD1 (5 bases). CDR1 and CDR2 from the germline V gene are KGHSH and LQKENI. V dropped 4 bases and J dropped 5 bases, with 20 bases sitting between them. The CDR3 extends over 16 amino acids. The CDR3, as DNA: TGTGCCAGCTCACTGCTGACGGCAGGGAGGGAAACTGAAGCTTTCTTT. Translation gives CASSLLTAGRETEAFF.